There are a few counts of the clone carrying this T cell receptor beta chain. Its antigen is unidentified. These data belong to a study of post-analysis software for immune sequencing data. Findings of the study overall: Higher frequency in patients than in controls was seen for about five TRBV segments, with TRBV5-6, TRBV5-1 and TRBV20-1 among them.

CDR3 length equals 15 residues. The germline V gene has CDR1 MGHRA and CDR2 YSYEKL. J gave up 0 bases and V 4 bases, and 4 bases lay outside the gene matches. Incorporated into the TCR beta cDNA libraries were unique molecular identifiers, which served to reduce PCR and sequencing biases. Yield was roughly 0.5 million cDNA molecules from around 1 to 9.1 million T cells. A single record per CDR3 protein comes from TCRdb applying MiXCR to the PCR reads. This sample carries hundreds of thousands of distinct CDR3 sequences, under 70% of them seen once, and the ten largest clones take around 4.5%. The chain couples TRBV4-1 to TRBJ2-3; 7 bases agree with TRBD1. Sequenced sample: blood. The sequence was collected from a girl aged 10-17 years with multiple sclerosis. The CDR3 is CASSRPGQSTDTQYF. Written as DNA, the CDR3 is TGCGCCAGCAGCCGGCCGGGACAGAGCACAGATACGCAGTATTTT.